This T cell receptor beta chain was found in a study of T cell changes during pregnancy in multiple sclerosis. Produced via immunoSEQ multiplex PCR; TCRdb's table is partial and in-frame only. The sample yields 70,000 to 95,000 clones, roughly 93% seen once. The CDR3 spans 15 residues. Germline CDR1 is SEHNR and CDR2 is FQNEAQ (reference sequence). V lost 6 bases and J 2 bases, leaving 15 bases between the germline ends. The source is a female donor with multiple sclerosis, enrolled in a pregnancy study. The chain couples TRBV7-9 to TRBJ2-3, with D perhaps matching TRBD1 (6 bases). The sequencing here drew on peripheral blood, taken in the first trimester of pregnancy. The CDR3 coding sequence is TGTGCCAGCAGTAGCCCAGGGGCGACCACAGATACGCAGTATTTT. Protein product: CASSSPGATTDTQYF.